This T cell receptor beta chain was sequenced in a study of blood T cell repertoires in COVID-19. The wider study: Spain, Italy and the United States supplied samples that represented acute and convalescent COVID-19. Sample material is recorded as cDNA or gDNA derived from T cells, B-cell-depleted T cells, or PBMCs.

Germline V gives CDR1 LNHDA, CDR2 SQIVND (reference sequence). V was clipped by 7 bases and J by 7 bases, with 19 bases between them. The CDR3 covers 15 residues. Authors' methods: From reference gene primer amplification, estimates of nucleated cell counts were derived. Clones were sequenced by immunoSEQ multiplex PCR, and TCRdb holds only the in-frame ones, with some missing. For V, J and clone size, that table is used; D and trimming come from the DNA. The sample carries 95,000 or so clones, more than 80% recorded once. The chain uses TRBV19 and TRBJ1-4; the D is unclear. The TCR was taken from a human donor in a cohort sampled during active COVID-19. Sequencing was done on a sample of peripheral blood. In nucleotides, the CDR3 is TGTGCCAGTACCCCAGAGGCTATTCTGAGTGAAAAACTGTTTTTT. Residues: CASTPEAILSEKLFF.